This T cell receptor (beta chain) was captured in a study of T cells after yellow fever vaccination. Study details: Some fractions had low cell numbers, and these were prepared with SMART-Seq v4 Ultra Low Input.

TCRdb recomputed calls from the 5' RACE reads with MiXCR, one row per CDR3 protein. The table has under 550,000 distinct CDR3 sequences, just over 20% seen once. Study findings and constraints: FACS-sorted repertoires might harbor abundant contaminating clonotypes from the bulk population. A large majority of primary-vaccination clones showed up again after the booster (96% CD4, roughly 91% CD8). The secondary response peaked faster, at day 5 versus 15, but was weaker.

Remarks on this clonotype: The antigen remains unidentified.

The germline V gene encodes CDR1 LGHNT and CDR2 FRNRAP. The CDR3 runs 18 residues. V was cut by 0 bases and J by 1 base, with 16 bases left in between. The receptor was isolated from a man between 18 and 29 years old who received the YFV17D yellow fever vaccine. The chain joins TRBV12-5 to TRBJ2-1; TRBD1 is a possible D gene (6 bases). The sequences come from PBMCs, collected approximately 22 days after the first yellow fever vaccination. Here the CDR3 reads CASGLVRKGVGSYNEQFF. DNA for the CDR3: TGTGCTAGTGGTTTGGTACGTAAGGGGGTCGGTTCCTACAATGAGCAGTTCTTC.